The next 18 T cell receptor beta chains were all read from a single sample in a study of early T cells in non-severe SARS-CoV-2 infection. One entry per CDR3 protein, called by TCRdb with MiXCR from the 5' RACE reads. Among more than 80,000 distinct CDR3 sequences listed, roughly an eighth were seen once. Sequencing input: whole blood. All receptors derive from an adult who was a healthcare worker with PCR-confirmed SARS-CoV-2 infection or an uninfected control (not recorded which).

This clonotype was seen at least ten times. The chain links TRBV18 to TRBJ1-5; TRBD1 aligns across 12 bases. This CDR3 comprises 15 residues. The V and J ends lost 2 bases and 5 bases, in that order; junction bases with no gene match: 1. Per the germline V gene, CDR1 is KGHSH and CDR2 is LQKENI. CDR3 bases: TGTGCCAGCTCACCAGGGACAGGGGGCGATCAGCCCCAGCATTTT. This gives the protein CASSPGTGGDQPQHF.

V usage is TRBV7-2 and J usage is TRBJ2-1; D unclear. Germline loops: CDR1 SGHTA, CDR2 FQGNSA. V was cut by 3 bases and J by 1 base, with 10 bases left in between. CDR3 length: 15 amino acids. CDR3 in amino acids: CASSFAARSYNEQFF. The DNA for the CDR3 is TGTGCCAGCAGCTTTGCGGCCCGATCCTACAATGAGCAGTTCTTC.

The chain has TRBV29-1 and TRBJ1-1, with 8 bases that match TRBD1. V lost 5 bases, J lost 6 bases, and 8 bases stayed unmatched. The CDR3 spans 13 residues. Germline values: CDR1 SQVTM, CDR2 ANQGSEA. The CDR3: CSVPHRGVAEAFF. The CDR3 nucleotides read TGCAGCGTTCCTCACAGGGGGGTAGCTGAAGCTTTCTTT.

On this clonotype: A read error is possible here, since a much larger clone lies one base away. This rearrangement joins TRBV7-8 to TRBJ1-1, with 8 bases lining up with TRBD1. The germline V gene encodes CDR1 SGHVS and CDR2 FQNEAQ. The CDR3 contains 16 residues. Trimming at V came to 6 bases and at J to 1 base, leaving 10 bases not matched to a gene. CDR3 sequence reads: CASRRDRTNTNTEAFF. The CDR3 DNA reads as TGTGCCAGCAGACGGGACAGGACAAACACGAACACTGAAGCTTTCTTT.

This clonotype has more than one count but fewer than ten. The CDR3 protein is CASSLAGGIMNTEAFF. In nucleotides, the CDR3 is TGTGCCAGCAGCTTGGCTGGGGGCATCATGAACACTGAAGCTTTCTTT. The gene calls are TRBV13 and TRBJ1-1, with D maybe TRBD1 (6 bases). There are 16 residues in the CDR3. V was pared by 3 bases and J by 0 bases, with 14 bases between. In germline, CDR1 is PRHDT, CDR2 FYEKMQ (reference sequence).

Written as DNA, the CDR3 is TGTGCCAGCTCCCCCGGGACAGGAGGGGAGCAGTACTTC. Translated: CASSPGTGGEQYF. This chain links TRBV18 with TRBJ2-7; 8 positions match TRBD1. The trim removed 6 bases at V and 7 bases at J, leaving 8 bases unmatched. Germline V CDR1 and CDR2: KGHSH, LQKENI. The CDR3 runs 13 residues.

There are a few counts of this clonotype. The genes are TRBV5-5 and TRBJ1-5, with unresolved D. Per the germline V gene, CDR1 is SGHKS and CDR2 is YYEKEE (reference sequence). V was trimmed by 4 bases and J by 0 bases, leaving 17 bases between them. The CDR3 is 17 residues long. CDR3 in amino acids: CASSPTPAGYSNQPQHF. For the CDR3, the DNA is TGTGCCAGCAGCCCGACCCCGGCGGGCTATAGCAATCAGCCCCAGCATTTT.

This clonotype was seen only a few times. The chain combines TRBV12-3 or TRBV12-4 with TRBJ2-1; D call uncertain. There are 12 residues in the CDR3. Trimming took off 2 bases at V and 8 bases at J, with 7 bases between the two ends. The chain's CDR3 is CASSLTGYEQFF. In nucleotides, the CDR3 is TGTGCCAGCAGTTTAACCGGGTATGAGCAGTTCTTC.

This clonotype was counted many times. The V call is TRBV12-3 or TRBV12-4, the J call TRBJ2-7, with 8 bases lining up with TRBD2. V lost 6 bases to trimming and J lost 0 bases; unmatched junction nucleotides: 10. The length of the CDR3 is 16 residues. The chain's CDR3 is CASRRRGGLSSYEQYF. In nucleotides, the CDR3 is TGTGCCAGCAGGCGCCGCGGGGGGCTAAGCTCCTACGAGCAGTACTTC.

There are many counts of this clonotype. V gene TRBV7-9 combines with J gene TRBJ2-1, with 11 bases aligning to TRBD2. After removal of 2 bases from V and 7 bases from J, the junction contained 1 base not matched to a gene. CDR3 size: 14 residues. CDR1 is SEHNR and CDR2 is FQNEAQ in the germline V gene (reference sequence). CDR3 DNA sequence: TGTGCCAGCAGCTTAAGACTAGCGGGGAATGAGCAGTTCTTC. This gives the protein CASSLRLAGNEQFF.

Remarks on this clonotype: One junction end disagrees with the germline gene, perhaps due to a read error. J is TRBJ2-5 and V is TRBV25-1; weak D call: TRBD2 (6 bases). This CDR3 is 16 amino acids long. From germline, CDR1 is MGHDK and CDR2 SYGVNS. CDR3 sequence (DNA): TGTGCCAGCAGTGAGGGTATGGTAGGGACGGGAGAGACCCAGTACTTT. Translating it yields CASSEGMVGTGETQYF.

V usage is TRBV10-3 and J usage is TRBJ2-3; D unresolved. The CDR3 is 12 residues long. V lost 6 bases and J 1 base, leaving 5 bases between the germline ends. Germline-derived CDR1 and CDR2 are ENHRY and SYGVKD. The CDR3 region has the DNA TGTGCCATCAGACAAGGCACAGATACGCAGTATTTT. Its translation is CAIRQGTDTQYF.

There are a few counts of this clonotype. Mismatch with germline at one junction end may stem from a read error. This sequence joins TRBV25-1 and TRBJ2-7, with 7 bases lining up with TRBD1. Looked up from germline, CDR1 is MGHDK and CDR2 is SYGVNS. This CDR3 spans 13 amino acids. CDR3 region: CVSSGTAYYEQYF. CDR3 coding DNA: TGTGTCAGCTCCGGGACAGCGTACTACGAGCAGTACTTC.

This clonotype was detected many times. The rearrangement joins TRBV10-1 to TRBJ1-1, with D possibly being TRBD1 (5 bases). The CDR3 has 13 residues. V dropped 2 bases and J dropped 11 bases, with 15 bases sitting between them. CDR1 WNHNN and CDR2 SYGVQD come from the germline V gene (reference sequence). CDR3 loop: CASSERMGQRAFF. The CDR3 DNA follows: TGCGCCAGCAGTGAGAGGATGGGGCAAAGGGCTTTCTTT.

The chain's CDR3 is CSVGDTIQETQYF. CDR3 sequence (DNA): TGCAGCGTTGGCGATACGATCCAAGAGACCCAGTACTTC. The V gene is TRBV29-1, the J gene TRBJ2-5; D is unclear. The ends were cut back, 4 bases at V and 1 base at J, with 10 bases in the middle. The CDR3 contains 13 residues. Germline values: CDR1 SQVTM, CDR2 ANQGSEA.

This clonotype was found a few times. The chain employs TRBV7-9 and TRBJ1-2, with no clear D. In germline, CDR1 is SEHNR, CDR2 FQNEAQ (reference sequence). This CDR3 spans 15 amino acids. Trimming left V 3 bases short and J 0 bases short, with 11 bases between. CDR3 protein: CASSFSLLANYGYTF. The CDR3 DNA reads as TGTGCCAGCAGCTTCTCCCTTCTAGCTAACTATGGCTACACCTTC.

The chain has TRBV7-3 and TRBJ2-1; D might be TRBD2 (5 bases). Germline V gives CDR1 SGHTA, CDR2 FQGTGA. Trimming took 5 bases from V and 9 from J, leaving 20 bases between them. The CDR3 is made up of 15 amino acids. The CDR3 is CASSPEGPANREQFF. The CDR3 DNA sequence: TGTGCCAGCAGCCCCGAGGGTCCCGCTAATCGTGAGCAGTTCTTC.

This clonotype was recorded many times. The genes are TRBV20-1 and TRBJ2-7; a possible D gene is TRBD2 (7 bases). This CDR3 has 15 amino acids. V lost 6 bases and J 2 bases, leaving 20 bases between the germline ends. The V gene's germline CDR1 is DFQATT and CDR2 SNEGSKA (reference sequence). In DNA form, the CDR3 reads TGCAGTGCCCACGAATCGGCGGGGGCGACCTACGAGCAGTACTTC. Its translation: CSAHESAGATYEQYF.